These 10 T cell receptor beta chains share one sample of origin, sequenced in a study of shared clonotypes between healthy human individuals. The table came from immunoSEQ multiplex PCR; TCRdb's copy has only in-frame clones and leaves some out. This sample carries hundreds of thousands of clones, around 93% of them seen once, and the ten largest clones take around 24%. Terminally differentiated effector memory CD45RA+ cells were excluded by CCR7 positive selection of CD45RO-negative cells. Sequenced: naive CD8+ T cells sorted from blood. Receptor source: a man in his thirties or forties in good health.

The chain uses TRBV7-2 and TRBJ2-7; TRBD1 matches 8 bases. V shed 5 bases, J shed 0 bases, and the junction held 3 bases outside the gene matches. The CDR3 has 14 amino acids. The V gene's germline CDR1 is SGHTA and CDR2 FQGNSA. The CDR3 sequence is CASSRDRSSYEQYF. The CDR3 nucleotides are TGTGCCAGCAGCCGGGACAGGAGCTCCTACGAGCAGTACTTC. Full variable domain (outside the CDR3, taken from reference TRBV7-2 and TRBJ2-7): GAGVSQSPSNKVTEKGKDVELRCDPISGHTALYWYRQSLGQGLEFLIYFQGNSAPDKSGLPSDRFSAERTGGSVSTLTIQRTQQEDSAVYLCASSRDRSSYEQYFGPGTRLTVT.

The genes are TRBV7-9 and TRBJ1-4; TRBD1 might be the D (6 bases). Germline CDR1 and CDR2: SEHNR and FQNEAQ (reference sequence). This CDR3 is built from 15 residues. V was pared by 6 bases and J by 0 bases, with 11 bases between. The CDR3 DNA reads as TGTGCCAGCAGTTCAAGGGGGACAACTAATGAAAAACTGTTTTTT. This sequence encodes CASSSRGTTNEKLFF.

J is TRBJ1-3 and V is TRBV4-1; no firm D call. The CDR3 has 15 residues. Germline values: CDR1 MGHRA, CDR2 YSYEKL. Trimming stripped 0 bases from V and 0 bases from J, with 6 bases between. The CDR3 DNA sequence: TGCGCCAGCAGCCAAGATCCGGTCTCTGGAAACACCATATATTTT. Translated, it gives CASSQDPVSGNTIYF.

The rearrangement links TRBV19 to TRBJ1-5; no clear D. Trimming removed 6 bases from V and 5 bases from J, with 11 bases in between. The CDR3 length is 13 residues. The V gene's germline CDR1 is LNHDA and CDR2 SQIVND (reference sequence). The CDR3 coding sequence is TGTGCCAGTAGGTTCGGACCATATCAGCCCCAGCATTTT. Its protein product is CASRFGPYQPQHF.

This clone was found once. The germline gene is not matched at one end of the junction; a read error may be the cause. The chain recombines TRBV29-1 with TRBJ2-7; no clear D gene. The germline CDR1 and CDR2 sequences are SQVTM and ANQGSEA. The CDR3 has 12 residues. CDR3 residues: CSVKDSYYEQYF. The CDR3 region has the DNA TGCAGCGTTAAAGACTCCTACTACGAGCAGTACTTC.

The CDR3 loop is CAISDPGLAAFEDTQYF. The CDR3, as DNA: TGTGCCATCAGTGATCCGGGACTAGCAGCGTTCGAAGATACGCAGTATTTT. J is TRBJ2-3 and V is TRBV10-3, with TRBD2 identical over 9 bases. Germline V CDR1 and CDR2: ENHRY, SYGVKD. This CDR3 is built from 17 residues. V shed 3 bases, J shed 5 bases, and the junction held 12 bases outside the gene matches.

Concerning this clone: It may be a read error: a sequence one base away is much more abundant. This chain connects TRBV11-2 to TRBJ2-2; no reliable D call. Germline values: CDR1 SGHAT, CDR2 FQNNGV. This CDR3 comprises 12 residues. The V and J ends lost 1 base and 5 bases respectively, with 2 bases between them. As DNA, the CDR3 is TGTGCCAGCAGCTTAGCAACCGGGGAGCTGTTTTTT. Its translation: CASSLATGELFF.

The chain recombines TRBV27 with TRBJ2-1; tentative D call: TRBD2 (5 bases). The germline gives CDR1 MNHEY, CDR2 SMNVEV (reference sequence). V was trimmed by 4 bases and J by 7 bases, leaving 11 bases between them. The CDR3 runs to 13 residues. CDR3 nucleotide sequence: TGTGCCAGCAGTTCTAGACCGGGGAATGAGCAGTTCTTC. Residues: CASSSRPGNEQFF.

The rearrangement links TRBV7-6 to TRBJ2-7, with TRBD2 matching over 7 bases. V shed 8 bases and J 0 bases; nucleotides not matched to a gene: 7. The CDR3 runs to 14 residues. Germline CDR1 is SGHVS and CDR2 is FNYEAQ. CDR3 in DNA: TGTGCCAGCGCCATAGAGCGGGGCTCCTACGAGCAGTACTTC. Residues: CASAIERGSYEQYF. The full variable domain, its missing parts supplied by reference TRBV7-6 and TRBJ2-7, is GAGVSQSPRYKVTKRGQDVALRCDPISGHVSLYWYRQALGQGPEFLTYFNYEAQQDKSGLPNDRFSAERPEGSISTLTIQRTEQRDSAMYRCASAIERGSYEQYFGPGTRLTVT.

This sequence joins TRBV7-9 and TRBJ1-4; TRBD1 matches at 8 bases. Germline assignment: CDR1 SEHNR and CDR2 FQNEAQ (reference sequence). The CDR3 consists of 14 residues. Germline trimming cut 6 bases from V and 7 bases from J; bases unmatched to any gene: 7. Written as DNA, the CDR3 is TGTGCCAGCAGTTCCGGGGACAGGCCTGAAAAACTGTTTTTT. As protein: CASSSGDRPEKLFF.